This is a list of T cell receptor beta chains from one sample in a study of cytomegalovirus exposure and HLA in healthy donors. TCRdb keeps only in-frame clones here, not all; method: immunoSEQ multiplex PCR. The sample records about 300,000 clones, more than 80% being singletons. Source material: PBMCs. The receptors here all came from a man aged 40-49 years in good health and CMV-seropositive. Both conserved end residues are part of each CDR3. A D gene is named only where the DNA matches it firmly. Clone size appears in some rows only: once, few, many, or a class for an expanded clone.

j_call v_call clone_size d_call cdr3_aa cdr3_nt
TRBJ1-1 TRBV9 . . CASSARMNTEAFF TGTGCCAGCAGCGCCAGAATGAACACTGAAGCTTTCTTT
TRBJ2-2 TRBV5-4 . TRBD1 CASSPEVRGRSGELFF TGTGCCAGCAGCCCCGAGGTAAGGGGGCGAAGCGGGGAGCTGTTTTTT
TRBJ2-7 TRBV7-2 . . CASSLAGVGEQYF TGTGCCAGCAGCTTAGCGGGAGTCGGCGAGCAGTACTTC
TRBJ2-6 TRBV7-8 . . CASSSWTALSGANVLTF TGTGCCAGCAGCTCGTGGACAGCCCTCTCTGGGGCCAACGTCCTGACTTTC
TRBJ2-1 TRBV7-6 . . CASSPSKEGYNEQFF TGTGCCAGCAGCCCTTCCAAGGAGGGTTACAATGAGCAGTTCTTC
TRBJ2-5 TRBV27 once TRBD1 CASSRFVGTGVQETQYF TGTGCCAGCAGCAGGTTTGTAGGGACAGGCGTACAAGAGACCCAGTACTTC
TRBJ2-5 TRBV15 . . CATSRVQGMETQYF TGTGCCACCAGCAGAGTACAGGGTATGGAGACCCAGTACTTC
TRBJ2-7 TRBV7-9 . TRBD1 CSSSSRTGYPYEQYF TGTTCCAGCAGCTCCCGGACAGGGTATCCCTACGAGCAGTACTTC
TRBJ2-7 TRBV27 . TRBD2 CASSALAGIEYEQYF TGTGCCAGCAGTGCGCTAGCGGGGATAGAATACGAGCAGTACTTC
TRBJ2-3 TRBV5-1 . . CASSLEGHGSTDTQYF TGCGCCAGCAGCTTGGAGGGACATGGGTCCACAGATACGCAGTATTTT
TRBJ1-1 TRBV6-5 . . CASTAERNTEAFF TGTGCCAGCACCGCGGAGAGGAACACTGAAGCTTTCTTT
TRBJ1-2 TRBV6-5 . . CAGREGDYYGYTF TGTGCCGGCCGGGAAGGGGACTACTATGGCTACACCTTC
TRBJ2-1 TRBV28 . TRBD2 CASRIDTSGSFNEQFF TGTGCCAGCAGAATCGATACTAGCGGGAGCTTCAATGAGCAGTTCTTC
TRBJ2-7 TRBV5-1 . TRBD2 CASRGGTSGPSGSYEQYF TGCGCCAGCAGGGGAGGGACTAGCGGGCCATCGGGCTCCTACGAGCAGTACTTC
TRBJ2-7 TRBV6-6 . TRBD2 CASSYSMTSGYEQYF TGTGCCAGCAGTTACTCGATGACTAGCGGCTACGAGCAGTACTTC
TRBJ1-1 TRBV27 . . CASSLFTGTEAFF TGTGCCAGCAGTTTATTCACCGGGACAGAAGCTTTCTTT
TRBJ2-7 TRBV7-3 . TRBD2 CASSGSLAGLDEQYF TGTGCCAGCAGCGGCTCACTAGCGGGATTAGACGAGCAGTACTTC
TRBJ1-5 TRBV28 . . CASSSRTGRPQHF TGTGCCAGCAGTTCTCGTACTGGTCGGCCCCAGCATTTT
TRBJ1-5 TRBV7-8 . TRBD1 CASSPNRGLGNQPQHF TGTGCCAGCAGCCCGAACAGGGGGCTTGGCAATCAGCCCCAGCATTTT
TRBJ2-2 TRBV27 . TRBD2 CASSFSPGGGELFF TGTGCCAGCAGTTTTTCCCCGGGAGGAGGGGAGCTGTTTTTT
TRBJ2-3 TRBV19 . . CASTRLQGSDTQYF TGTGCCAGTACCCGTTTACAGGGATCGGATACGCAGTATTTT
TRBJ2-2 TRBV5-1 . TRBD2 CASSARLASSSTGELFF TGCGCCAGCAGCGCGAGACTAGCGAGTTCGAGCACCGGGGAGCTGTTTTTT
TRBJ2-7 TRBV5-4 . . CASSFDSTGEQYF TGTGCCAGCAGCTTTGACTCGACGGGGGAGCAGTACTTC